The 21 T cell receptor beta chains in this list originate from one sample, sequenced in a study of neoadjuvant nivolumab and ipilimumab in lung cancer. The table came from immunoSEQ multiplex PCR; TCRdb's copy has only in-frame clones and leaves some out. Of about 18,000 clones in the sample, about 77% were seen once. Source: tumor tissue, taken after neoadjuvant nivolumab, alone or with ipilimumab, at or shortly before surgery. These receptors came from an adult with non-small cell lung cancer.

This clone was seen more than once but under ten times. The genes are TRBV14 and TRBJ2-3, with 8 bases fitting TRBD1. The ends lost 4 bases at V and 3 bases at J; junction bases unmatched: 9. CDR1 and CDR2 (germline): SGHDN, FVKESK. This CDR3 has 16 residues. The DNA for the CDR3 is TGTGCCAGCAGCCGCCTCAGGGGGCCGACTACAGATACGCAGTATTTT. This codes for CASSRLRGPTTDTQYF. Combining the CDR3 with reference TRBV14 and TRBJ2-3 gives the whole variable domain EAGVTQFPSHSVIEKGQTVTLRCDPISGHDNLYWYRRVMGKEIKFLLHFVKESKQDESGMPNNRFLAERTGGTYSTLKVQPAELEDSGVYFCASSRLRGPTTDTQYFGPGTRLTVL.

This clone was seen more than once but under ten times. The chain couples TRBV11-2 to TRBJ2-1; no clear D. This CDR3 contains 15 residues. CDR1 and CDR2 (germline): SGHAT, FQNNGV. V lost 1 base and J lost 2, with 9 bases in between. The CDR3 is CASSLAYLTYNEQFF. CDR3 coding DNA: TGTGCCAGCAGCTTAGCCTACTTAACCTACAATGAGCAGTTCTTC.

Comment on this clone: A much more abundant neighbour one base away suggests this may be a read error. The chain couples TRBV7-9 to TRBJ2-2, with D perhaps given as TRBD1 or TRBD2 (5 bases each). The CDR3 is 13 residues long. The germline gives CDR1 SEHNR, CDR2 FQNEAQ (reference sequence). Between the trimmed V and J ends, which lost 2 bases and 7 bases, there was a span of 8 bases. The CDR3 region has the DNA TGTGCCAGCAGCTTACAGGGAGACGGGGAGCTGTTTTTT. Translated, it gives CASSLQGDGELFF.

This clone was seen a few times. CDR3 in amino acids: CASTPYSNQPQHF. For the CDR3, the DNA is TGTGCCAGTACTCCTTATAGCAATCAGCCCCAGCATTTT. V gene TRBV19 combines with J gene TRBJ1-5; D is uncertain. Germline CDR1 reads LNHDA; CDR2 reads SQIVND (reference sequence). Trimming left V 7 bases short and J 0 bases short, with 7 bases between. The CDR3 is made up of 13 amino acids.

CDR3: CASSSGTPMNTEAFF. The CDR3 DNA sequence: TGTGCCAGCAGCTCTGGGACACCTATGAACACTGAAGCTTTCTTT. The gene calls are TRBV9 and TRBJ1-1; D might be TRBD1 (6 bases). Trimming cost V 4 bases and J 0 bases, with 13 bases left between them. This CDR3 spans 15 amino acids. Germline V lookup: CDR1 SGDLS, CDR2 YYNGEE.

This chain connects TRBV20-1 to TRBJ1-2, with D hard to call. V lost 4 bases, J lost 7 bases, and 7 bases lay in between. The germline CDR1 and CDR2 sequences are DFQATT and SNEGSKA (reference sequence). This CDR3 is built from 10 residues. The CDR3 reads CSAIYFGYTF. The CDR3 DNA is TGCAGTGCTATTTACTTTGGCTACACCTTC.

This clone was detected once. This chain connects TRBV28 to TRBJ2-3, with D uncertain. In germline, CDR1 is MDHEN, CDR2 SYDVKM. V lost 4 bases, J lost 2 bases, and 10 bases lay in between. The CDR3 consists of 14 residues. The CDR3 bases are TGTGCCAGCAGTTCACGGCAGGTCACAGATACGCAGTATTTT. Amino acid sequence: CASSSRQVTDTQYF.

The J gene is TRBJ2-7, the V gene TRBV5-1, with D uncertain. This CDR3 has 15 amino acids. Germline CDR1 SGHRS, CDR2 YFSETQ. Trimming cost V 1 base and J 0 bases, with 11 bases left between them. The CDR3 spells CASSLSEWGSYEQYF. The CDR3 DNA sequence: TGCGCCAGCAGCTTGTCGGAATGGGGCTCCTACGAGCAGTACTTC.

This clone has more than one count but fewer than ten. V and J are TRBV7-2 and TRBJ2-1; D is undetermined. V was trimmed by 5 bases and J by 0 bases, leaving 11 bases between them. Per germline, CDR1 SGHTA and CDR2 FQGNSA. The CDR3 consists of 15 residues. Here the CDR3 reads CASSRPLSSYNEQFF. Written as DNA, the CDR3 is TGTGCCAGCAGCCGCCCGCTGAGCTCCTACAATGAGCAGTTCTTC. Full variable domain (rest looked up from reference TRBV7-2 and TRBJ2-1): GAGVSQSPSNKVTEKGKDVELRCDPISGHTALYWYRQSLGQGLEFLIYFQGNSAPDKSGLPSDRFSAERTGGSVSTLTIQRTQQEDSAVYLCASSRPLSSYNEQFFGPGTRLTVL.

The chain recombines TRBV7-2 with TRBJ1-2, with D maybe TRBD1 (5 bases). The CDR3 runs to 12 residues. From germline, CDR1 is SGHTA and CDR2 FQGNSA. Trimming shortened V by 4 bases and J by 5 bases, and 8 bases separated the two germline ends. CDR3 coding DNA: TGTGCCAGCAGCTCCCCAGGGTATGGCTACACCTTC. Translated, it gives CASSSPGYGYTF.

This clone was counted a few times. The rearrangement joins TRBV5-6 to TRBJ1-2; no reliable D call. Germline V lookup: CDR1 SGHDT, CDR2 YYEEEE. Trimming pared 6 bases from V and 4 bases from J, leaving 16 bases between. The CDR3 is 14 amino acids. CDR3 protein: CASNSLWQSYGYTF. The CDR3 nucleotides are TGTGCCAGCAACTCACTATGGCAGAGCTATGGCTACACCTTC.

By its share, this clone is medium-sized. CDR3 sequence (DNA): TGCGCCAGCAGCCAAGAGGTCAAGAACACTGAAGCTTTCTTT. It yields the protein CASSQEVKNTEAFF. The chain combines TRBV4-3 with TRBJ1-1; D is unresolved. Trimming took off 0 bases at V and 1 base at J, with 6 bases between the two ends. The V gene's germline CDR1 is LGHNA and CDR2 YSLEER. The CDR3 covers 14 residues.

This chain links TRBV6-5 with TRBJ1-4, with a tentative D call TRBD1 (5 bases). V was cut by 6 bases and J by 11 bases, with 13 bases left in between. Germline CDR1 MNHEY, CDR2 SVGAGI. The CDR3 totals 12 residues. CDR3: CASSPRGSKLFF. DNA of the CDR3: TGTGCCAGCAGCCCTCGGGGCTCCAAACTGTTTTTT.

The CDR3 bases are TGTGCCAGCAGTCAACAGGGCTATGGCTACACCTTC. This gives the protein CASSQQGYGYTF. J is TRBJ1-2 and V is TRBV25-1, with D possibly matching TRBD1 (6 bases). CDR3 length: 12 residues. Trimming pared 5 bases from V and 4 bases from J, leaving 8 bases between. Germline-derived CDR1 and CDR2 are MGHDK and SYGVNS.

The rearrangement links TRBV7-3 to TRBJ1-2, with D tentatively TRBD1 (6 bases). The V and J ends lost 4 bases and 4 bases respectively, with 10 bases between them. CDR3 length equals 13 residues. Germline values: CDR1 SGHTA, CDR2 FQGTGA. The CDR3 DNA is TGTGCCAGCAGCTCAGGGGACGGCTATGGCTACACCTTC. This gives the protein CASSSGDGYGYTF. Variable domain in full (rest from reference TRBV7-3 and TRBJ1-2): GAGVSQTPSNKVTEKGKYVELRCDPISGHTALYWYRQSLGQGPEFLIYFQGTGAADDSGLPNDRFFAVRPEGSVSTLKIQRTERGDSAVYLCASSSGDGYGYTFGSGTRLTVV.

This clone was counted a few times. The chain has TRBV9 and TRBJ2-3; 8 positions match TRBD1. Germline V gene data show CDR1 as SGDLS and CDR2 as YYNGEE. V gave up 2 bases and J gave up 7 bases; unmatched junction bases: 6. The CDR3 length is 14 residues. In DNA, the CDR3 is TGTGCCAGCAGCGTTACAGGGGGGCCAAATACGCAGTATTTT. This gives the protein CASSVTGGPNTQYF.

The CDR3 is CASSLEYRVGKGDQPQHF. DNA of the CDR3: TGTGCCAGCAGCTTAGAATACCGGGTGGGTAAAGGGGATCAGCCCCAGCATTTT. The chain carries TRBV11-3 and TRBJ1-5; TRBD1 is a possible D gene (5 bases). V lost 0 bases and J lost 5, with 20 bases in between. Germline loops: CDR1 SGHNT, CDR2 YENEEA. The CDR3 has 18 residues.

The V and J genes are TRBV30 and TRBJ1-5, with a tentative D call TRBD1 (5 bases). Trimming removed 2 bases from V and 6 bases from J, with 14 bases in between. The CDR3 runs 14 residues. Germline CDR1 reads GTSNPN; CDR2 reads SVGIG (reference sequence). The CDR3 bases are TGTGCCTGGAGTACGCCCGGGGCATTTCAGCCCCAGCATTTT. It is translated as CAWSTPGAFQPQHF.

The chain uses TRBV9 and TRBJ2-1, with 11 bases matching TRBD2. This CDR3 region has 16 residues. With V trimmed by 4 bases and J by 3 bases, 6 bases remained unmatched. Per the germline V gene, CDR1 is SGDLS and CDR2 is YYNGEE. The CDR3 bases are TGTGCCAGCAGCCCTAGTGGGACTAGCGGCTACAATGAGCAGTTCTTC. As protein: CASSPSGTSGYNEQFF.

Notes on this clone: The identical CDR3 is also encoded by other nucleotide sequences in the sample. This chain uses TRBV11-2 with TRBJ2-2; a weak D match, TRBD1 (6 bases). Germline V gene lookup returns CDR1 SGHAT and CDR2 FQNNGV. The V and J ends lost 4 bases and 2 bases respectively, with 14 bases between them. The CDR3 is 16 residues long. CDR3 DNA sequence: TGTGCCAGCAGCTCTTCCGGGACATTAAACACCGGGGAGCTGTTTTTT. Its translation: CASSSSGTLNTGELFF.

This clone came up once. V gene TRBV6-5 combines with J gene TRBJ2-7; unclear D gene. Germline values: CDR1 MNHEY, CDR2 SVGAGI. V lost 0 bases and J lost 2, with 14 bases in between. The CDR3 has 16 amino acids. The CDR3 spells CASSYSDRYLTYEQYF. The CDR3 bases are TGTGCCAGCAGTTACTCTGACCGTTACCTCACCTACGAGCAGTACTTC.